Presented here are 2 T cell receptor beta chains from one specimen sequenced in a study of OX40 agonist ivuxolimab in advanced cancers. Sequencing was performed with immunoSEQ multiplex PCR; in TCRdb, only in-frame clones are kept and a portion is missing. The table shows fewer than 25,000 clones, with about 86% occurring only once. Specimen: CD4+ or CD8+ T cells sorted from blood, collected in a trial of the OX40 agonist ivuxolimab. Source of these receptors: an adult with an advanced solid tumor such as melanoma, head and neck, liver or kidney cancer.

The chain is built from TRBV27 and TRBJ2-1; unclear D gene. Looked up from germline, CDR1 is MNHEY and CDR2 is SMNVEV (reference sequence). Deletions cut 6 bases from V and 10 bases from J, with 10 bases between. CDR3 length: 11 amino acids. The DNA for the CDR3 is TGTGCCAGCAGCACGGGTCCCGAGCAGTTCTTC. It is translated as CASSTGPEQFF.

The V and J genes are TRBV7-9 and TRBJ2-1; 11 bases line up with TRBD2. Germline-derived CDR1 and CDR2 are SEHNR and FQNEAQ (reference sequence). The CDR3 is 15 amino acids. J gave up 6 bases and V 8 bases, and 9 bases lay outside the gene matches. CDR3 in amino acids: CASQTGTSGTNEQFF. The CDR3 DNA is TGTGCCAGCCAGACCGGGACTAGCGGAACCAATGAGCAGTTCTTC.